These T cell receptor beta chains were read from a single sample in a study of blood T cell repertoires in COVID-19. The repertoire was sequenced with immunoSEQ multiplex PCR; TCRdb's copy has only in-frame clones and lacks some. This sample has about 250,000 clones, with around 90% found just once. The sample taken for sequencing was PBMCs or T cells enriched from blood (not recorded which). Every receptor here comes from a woman aged 30 to 39 with acute COVID-19. Each CDR3 is given with its conserved first and last residue. D genes are given only for firm matches. Some rows have no size entry. The others give once, few or many, or a class for an expanded clone.

v_gene	abundance	d_gene	j_gene	CDR3aa	CDR3nt
TRBV7-2	.	.	TRBJ1-5	CASSPPGPNQPQHF	TGTGCCAGCAGCCCCCCAGGGCCTAATCAGCCCCAGCATTTT
TRBV5-1	.	.	TRBJ2-6	CASSHSISGANVLTF	TGCGCCAGCAGCCACTCCATCTCTGGGGCCAACGTCCTGACTTTC
TRBV28	.	.	TRBJ1-6	CASSSYSSYNSPLHF	TGTGCCAGCAGTTCGTACAGCTCCTATAATTCACCCCTCCACTTT
TRBV5-1	.	.	TRBJ2-5	CASSPGTRYQETQYF	TGCGCCAGCAGCCCGGGAACACGGTACCAAGAGACCCAGTACTTC
TRBV5-6	.	.	TRBJ2-2	CASTGPPLTGELFF	TGTGCCAGCACTGGCCCTCCTTTAACCGGGGAGCTGTTTTTT
TRBV11-2	once	.	TRBJ1-1	CASALAGRGRAFF	TGTGCCAGCGCTTTGGCGGGGAGGGGCCGGGCTTTCTTT
TRBV30	.	TRBD1	TRBJ1-1	CAWRDRGNTEAFF	TGTGCCTGGAGGGACAGGGGGAACACTGAAGCTTTCTTT
TRBV30	.	TRBD1	TRBJ1-5	CAWTGGGQGDQPQHF	TGTGCCTGGACTGGGGGAGGACAGGGCGATCAGCCCCAGCATTTT
TRBV6-5	.	.	TRBJ1-4	CASRRTSTNEKLFF	TGTGCCAGTCGGCGGACTTCAACTAATGAAAAACTGTTTTTT
TRBV7-9	.	.	TRBJ1-5	CASSFGVSQNQPQHF	TGTGCCAGCAGCTTCGGGGTATCCCAAAATCAGCCCCAGCATTTT
TRBV7-9	once	TRBD1	TRBJ2-5	CASSTGQSQETQYF	TGTGCCAGCAGCACGGGACAGTCCCAAGAGACCCAGTACTTC
TRBV18	.	.	TRBJ1-2	CASSPGKQGDYGYTF	TGTGCCAGCTCACCTGGTAAACAGGGAGACTATGGCTACACCTTC
TRBV12-5	once	TRBD2	TRBJ2-1	CASGFPSGGAIEQFF	TGTGCTAGTGGTTTCCCCAGCGGGGGGGCGATTGAGCAGTTCTTC
TRBV3-1/TRBV3-2	.	.	TRBJ1-2	CASSQGVQAQTNYGYTF	TGTGCCAGCAGCCAAGGGGTTCAGGCCCAAACTAACTATGGCTACACCTTC
TRBV7-2	once	.	TRBJ1-1	CASSLPTGRSVAFF	TGTGCCAGCAGCTTACCCACAGGGCGTTCGGTGGCTTTCTTT
TRBV7-9	.	.	TRBJ2-6	CASSLLSSGANVLTF	TGTGCCAGCAGCTTACTCTCCTCTGGGGCCAACGTCCTGACTTTC
TRBV2	.	TRBD2	TRBJ2-3	CASSVYGGGTDTQYF	TGTGCCAGCAGTGTTTACGGGGGGGGTACAGATACGCAGTATTTT
TRBV19	.	.	TRBJ1-2	CASSTTGGGYTF	TGTGCCAGTAGCACCACCGGGGGGGGCTACACCTTC
TRBV15	once	TRBD2	TRBJ2-1	CATSIKGLAFNEQFF	TGTGCCACCAGCATAAAGGGACTAGCGTTCAATGAGCAGTTCTTC
TRBV7-8	.	.	TRBJ1-5	CASSLSLYQPQHF	TGTGCCAGCAGCCTTAGTCTGTATCAGCCCCAGCATTTT
TRBV5-6	.	TRBD1	TRBJ2-5	CASSWGTVEETQYF	TGTGCCAGCAGCTGGGGGACAGTAGAAGAGACCCAGTACTTC
TRBV10-2	.	.	TRBJ1-2	CASSESGGPGMDYGYTF	TGCGCCAGCAGTGAATCGGGAGGCCCCGGGATGGACTATGGCTACACCTTC
TRBV27	.	.	TRBJ2-6	CASTLFFTGANVLTF	TGTGCCAGCACCCTTTTTTTTACTGGGGCCAACGTCCTGACTTTC